The 29 T cell receptor beta chains presented below share a single source sample, sequenced in a study of T cell responses to AZD1222 COVID-19 vaccine. Sequencing was performed with immunoSEQ multiplex PCR; in TCRdb, only in-frame clones are kept and a portion is missing. Among 110,000 to 150,000 clones listed, around 94% were seen once. This sample comprised peripheral blood, obtained after recovery from COVID-19. The source of these receptors is an adult who had recovered from COVID-19.

V and J are TRBV27 and TRBJ1-4; D not certain. V was pared by 7 bases and J by 0 bases, with 15 bases between. CDR1 and CDR2 (germline): MNHEY, SMNVEV (reference sequence). The CDR3 sequence is 16 residues long. CDR3 bases: TGTGCCAGCAAATTCTCCAAGGCCGCAACTAATGAAAAACTGTTTTTT. Amino acid sequence: CASKFSKAATNEKLFF.

CDR3 in DNA: TGTGCCAGCAGAGGAGGGGGTCCGGGCGTACTCACAGATACGCAGTATTTT. Translating gives CASRGGGPGVLTDTQYF. The rearrangement links TRBV28 to TRBJ2-3; D may match TRBD1 or TRBD2 (6 bases each). V shed 6 bases and J shed 2 bases, with 21 bases lying between them. The CDR3 is made up of 17 amino acids. From germline, CDR1 is MDHEN and CDR2 SYDVKM. The full variable domain, with the rest looked up from reference TRBV28 and TRBJ2-3, is DVKVTQSSRYLVKRTGEKVFLECVQDMDHENMFWYRQDPGLGLRLIYFSYDVKMKEKGDIPEGYSVSREKKERFSLILESASTNQTSMYLCASRGGGPGVLTDTQYFGPGTRLTVL.

In this sample, this clone turned up once. The J gene is TRBJ1-1, the V gene TRBV30; no clear D gene. Germline values: CDR1 GTSNPN, CDR2 SVGIG (reference sequence). This CDR3 region has 14 residues. V lost 2 bases and J lost 6, with 16 bases in between. CDR3 nucleotide sequence: TGTGCCTGGAGTATATCAGCGGCGGCATCTGAAGCTTTCTTT. The encoded protein is CAWSISAAASEAFF.

The rearrangement links TRBV7-9 to TRBJ2-3; possibly TRBD2 for D (6 bases). There are 14 residues in the CDR3. V was shortened by 0 bases and J by 4 bases, with 8 bases between the two germline ends. Germline loops: CDR1 SEHNR, CDR2 FQNEAQ (reference sequence). This chain's CDR3 is CASSLAGEADTQYF. CDR3 DNA: TGTGCCAGCAGCTTAGCAGGGGAGGCAGATACGCAGTATTTT. The complete variable domain, with remaining parts taken from reference TRBV7-9 and TRBJ2-3, reads DTGVSQNPRHKITKRGQNVTFRCDPISEHNRLYWYRQTLGQGPEFLTYFQNEAQLEKSRLLSDRFSAERPKGSFSTLEIQRTEQGDSAMYLCASSLAGEADTQYFGPGTRLTVL.

This rearrangement joins TRBV6-5 to TRBJ1-2, with a possible D match to TRBD1 (5 bases). Trimming took off 7 bases at V and 3 bases at J, with 18 bases between the two ends. The CDR3 is 15 amino acids. CDR1 and CDR2 (germline): MNHEY, SVGAGI. In DNA form, the CDR3 reads TGTGCCAGCACAAGGGGCAGGGAGGAAGACTATGGCTACACCTTC. It translates to CASTRGREEDYGYTF.

This chain links TRBV7-3 with TRBJ1-4, with 8 positions matching TRBD1. The V segment lost 2 bases and the J segment 8 bases; nucleotides outside the gene matches: 10. CDR1 is SGHTA, CDR2 FQGTGA, per germline. CDR3 length: 16 amino acids. The CDR3 DNA sequence: TGTGCCAGCAGCTTAGATTCGCCAGGGGGCTGGGAAAAACTGTTTTTT. Translation: CASSLDSPGGWEKLFF.

This clone has only one observation. The chain has TRBV5-1 and TRBJ2-7; D unclear. The CDR3 sequence is 13 residues long. Trimming cost V 4 bases and J 4 bases, with 12 bases left between them. Germline CDR1 reads SGHRS; CDR2 reads YFSETQ. The CDR3 spells CASSPHHSYEQYF. Written as DNA, the CDR3 is TGCGCCAGCAGCCCACACCACAGTTACGAGCAGTACTTC.

The CDR3 nucleotides are TGTGCCAGCAGCTTCGGAGGGGCCTCTGGAAACACCATATATTTT. As protein: CASSFGGASGNTIYF. This rearrangement joins TRBV5-6 to TRBJ1-3; a weak D match, TRBD1 (5 bases). Trimming took off 2 bases at V and 0 bases at J, with 9 bases between the two ends. This CDR3 contains 15 residues. From germline, CDR1 is SGHDT and CDR2 YYEEEE. The variable domain in full, with the rest retrieved from reference TRBV5-6 and TRBJ1-3, is DAGVTQSPTHLIKTRGQQVTLRCSPKSGHDTVSWYQQALGQGPQFIFQYYEEEERQRGNFPDRFSGHQFPNYSSELNVNALLLGDSALYLCASSFGGASGNTIYFGEGSWLTVV.

The gene calls are TRBV28 and TRBJ1-1, with D possibly being TRBD1 (5 bases). The germline V and J ends were trimmed by 3 bases and 0 bases, with 17 bases remaining between them. This CDR3 has 17 amino acids. Germline V gives CDR1 MDHEN, CDR2 SYDVKM. The CDR3 spells CASSFYLRTSMNTEAFF. The CDR3, as DNA: TGTGCCAGCAGTTTCTACCTCCGGACATCTATGAACACTGAAGCTTTCTTT.

The chain joins TRBV19 to TRBJ1-5; 7 bases fit TRBD1. This CDR3 has 15 amino acids. J was trimmed by 6 bases and V by 6 bases; bases with no gene match: 11. In germline, CDR1 is LNHDA, CDR2 SQIVND (reference sequence). CDR3 sequence: CASSQGRGGGQPQHF. The DNA of the CDR3 is TGTGCCAGTAGCCAAGGCAGGGGGGGCGGTCAGCCCCAGCATTTT.

The chain carries TRBV10-3 and TRBJ1-3; D ambiguous. This CDR3 region has 12 residues. Germline values: CDR1 ENHRY, CDR2 SYGVKD. The V end lost 9 bases, the J end lost 1 base, and 7 bases lay between the germline ends. The CDR3 DNA reads TGTGCCATTCGGAGGTCTGGAAACACCATATATTTT. Protein product: CAIRRSGNTIYF.

The rearrangement uses TRBV19 and TRBJ2-2; TRBD1 matches at 7 bases. Germline trimming cut 10 bases from V and 1 base from J; bases unmatched to any gene: 9. This CDR3 spans 15 amino acids. The germline gives CDR1 LNHDA, CDR2 SQIVND (reference sequence). CDR3 sequence (DNA): TGTGCCACCCACACAGGGGCTCTGAACACCGGGGAGCTGTTTTTT. Translation: CATHTGALNTGELFF.

The CDR3 region has the DNA TGTGCCAGCAGCTTAGTGGGCAGAAACACCGGGGAGCTGTTTTTT. It codes for CASSLVGRNTGELFF. V is TRBV11-2 and J is TRBJ2-2; the D is unclear. The CDR3 length is 15 residues. Germline V gene lookup returns CDR1 SGHAT and CDR2 FQNNGV. Trimming took off 1 base at V and 2 bases at J, with 8 bases between the two ends.

This rearrangement joins TRBV7-9 to TRBJ1-5; possible D gene TRBD1, 5 bases. Trimming took 5 bases from V and 0 from J, leaving 14 bases between them. The CDR3 length is 16 residues. Germline V lookup: CDR1 SEHNR, CDR2 FQNEAQ (reference sequence). The CDR3 protein is CASSPSGLRSNQPQHF. CDR3 sequence (DNA): TGTGCCAGCAGCCCTTCGGGACTCCGTAGCAATCAGCCCCAGCATTTT.

The genes are TRBV13 and TRBJ2-5; D not resolved. Looked up from germline, CDR1 is PRHDT and CDR2 is FYEKMQ (reference sequence). V lost 2 bases and J 1 base, leaving 8 bases between the germline ends. The CDR3 length is 14 residues. CDR3 sequence reads: CASSLKGPQETQYF. The CDR3 bases are TGTGCCAGCAGCTTAAAAGGGCCCCAAGAGACCCAGTACTTC.

This chain joins TRBV5-1 and TRBJ2-7; D gene ambiguous. The CDR3 is 15 residues long. Trimming left V 4 bases short and J 1 base short, with 15 bases between. The germline V gene has CDR1 SGHRS and CDR2 YFSETQ. This CDR3 is CASSMGPAESYEQYF. The CDR3 DNA reads TGCGCCAGCAGCATGGGCCCAGCAGAGTCCTACGAGCAGTACTTC.

The CDR3 loop reads CASSTQPRAETQYF. The CDR3 region has the DNA TGTGCCAGCAGTACACAGCCTAGGGCGGAGACCCAGTACTTC. J is TRBJ2-5 and V is TRBV28; D remains ambiguous. Trimming removed 5 bases from V and 5 bases from J, with 15 bases in between. Germline CDR1 and CDR2: MDHEN and SYDVKM. CDR3 length: 14 residues. Full variable domain (rest looked up from reference TRBV28 and TRBJ2-5): DVKVTQSSRYLVKRTGEKVFLECVQDMDHENMFWYRQDPGLGLRLIYFSYDVKMKEKGDIPEGYSVSREKKERFSLILESASTNQTSMYLCASSTQPRAETQYFGPGTRLLVL.

The CDR3 sequence is CASSQSTGESYEQYF. CDR3 bases: TGTGCCAGCAGCCAGTCCACAGGAGAGTCCTACGAGCAGTACTTC. The V gene is TRBV3-1 (or the pseudogene TRBV3-2), the J gene TRBJ2-7; D may be TRBD1 (5 bases). From germline, CDR1 is LGHDT and CDR2 YNNKEL (reference sequence). V shed 3 bases and J shed 1 base, with 13 bases lying between them. The CDR3 has 15 residues.

The chain combines TRBV10-3 with TRBJ2-1, with TRBD2 matching over 12 bases. Losses at the gene ends were 7 bases for V and 4 bases for J; bases not matched to a gene: 14. This CDR3 has 18 residues. Per germline, CDR1 ENHRY and CDR2 SYGVKD. CDR3: CAIMLRAPLAGGYNEQFF. The CDR3, as DNA: TGTGCCATCATGCTTAGAGCCCCTCTAGCGGGAGGGTACAATGAGCAGTTCTTC.

The chain recombines TRBV5-4 with TRBJ1-3, with D unresolved. In germline, CDR1 is SGHNT, CDR2 YYREEE (reference sequence). The CDR3 runs to 14 residues. Trimming pared 1 base from V and 8 bases from J, leaving 13 bases between. Here the CDR3 DNA reads TGTGCCAGCAGCTTGAAAGCCGCCGGAGACACCATATATTTT. Translated: CASSLKAAGDTIYF.

This chain connects TRBV7-2 to TRBJ1-2; tentative D call: TRBD1 (5 bases). In germline, CDR1 is SGHTA, CDR2 FQGNSA. The length of the CDR3 is 14 residues. V lost 5 bases and J lost 0, with 10 bases in between. CDR3 sequence reads: CASSMTAANYGYTF. CDR3 nucleotides: TGTGCCAGCAGCATGACAGCAGCTAACTATGGCTACACCTTC.

This CDR3 is CAISIAGVVNEQFF. The CDR3 bases are TGTGCCATCAGCATAGCGGGAGTTGTGAATGAGCAGTTCTTC. V and J are TRBV10-3 and TRBJ2-1; TRBD2 matches 9 bases. This CDR3 contains 14 residues. CDR1 is ENHRY, CDR2 SYGVKD, per germline. Trimming removed 6 bases from V and 7 bases from J; junction bases left unmatched: 7.

The chain recombines TRBV5-4 with TRBJ1-2; TRBD1 matches at 7 bases. Germline lookup yields CDR1 SGHNT and CDR2 YYREEE (reference sequence). Trimming cost V 6 bases and J 2 bases; bases outside gene matches: 7. The CDR3 loop spans 14 amino acids. The CDR3 nucleotides are TGTGCCAGCACCTCGACAGGGAAGAACTATGGCTACACCTTC. Its translation: CASTSTGKNYGYTF.

V and J are TRBV6-5 and TRBJ1-3, with D hard to call. Germline-derived CDR1 and CDR2 are MNHEY and SVGAGI. The V and J ends lost 7 bases and 0 bases respectively, with 13 bases between them. This CDR3 comprises 15 residues. The CDR3 region is CASTWLQNSGNTIYF. CDR3 nucleotides: TGTGCCAGCACATGGCTACAAAACTCTGGAAACACCATATATTTT.

V gene TRBV5-4 combines with J gene TRBJ2-7; TRBD1 matches at 11 bases. V was clipped by 4 bases and J by 5 bases; unmatched bases: 8. There are 15 residues in the CDR3. Per the germline V gene, CDR1 is SGHNT and CDR2 is YYREEE (reference sequence). Written as DNA, the CDR3 is TGTGCCAGCAGCCGCGGGACAGGGGGTTCCGACGAGCAGTACTTC. Translating gives CASSRGTGGSDEQYF.

V gene TRBV10-3 combines with J gene TRBJ1-1; tentative D call: TRBD1 (5 bases). Between the trimmed V and J ends, which lost 5 bases and 0 bases, there was a span of 25 bases. The germline V gene has CDR1 ENHRY and CDR2 SYGVKD. This CDR3 spans 19 amino acids. CDR3 bases: TGTGCCATCAGTTCGTCCTCAGGGCGGTATCGACTCATGAACACTGAAGCTTTCTTT. Translated, it gives CAISSSSGRYRLMNTEAFF.

The chain uses TRBV14 and TRBJ2-7, with a weak D call TRBD2 (6 bases). The CDR3 extends over 16 amino acids. Trimming pared 0 bases from V and 2 bases from J, leaving 14 bases between. CDR1 and CDR2 from the germline V gene are SGHDN and FVKESK. This CDR3 reads CASSQDRREKAYEQYF. CDR3 in DNA: TGTGCCAGCAGCCAAGATCGGAGGGAAAAAGCCTACGAGCAGTACTTC.

The V gene is TRBV19, the J gene TRBJ2-7, with D tentatively TRBD1 (6 bases). The ends were cut back, 2 bases at V and 0 bases at J, with 14 bases in the middle. Germline CDR1 LNHDA, CDR2 SQIVND (reference sequence). This CDR3 is 16 amino acids long. Written as DNA, the CDR3 is TGTGCCAGTAGTATACGTTCGGGACACGGCTCCTACGAGCAGTACTTC. Its protein product is CASSIRSGHGSYEQYF.

The chain recombines TRBV18 with TRBJ2-3; weak D call: TRBD2 (6 bases). Deletions cut 7 bases from V and 0 bases from J, with 8 bases between. This CDR3 contains 13 residues. Germline V gene data show CDR1 as KGHSH and CDR2 as LQKENI. The CDR3 DNA is TGTGCCAGCTTGAGCGGGAGCACAGATACGCAGTATTTT. Its protein is CASLSGSTDTQYF. Full variable domain (outside the CDR3, taken from reference TRBV18 and TRBJ2-3): NAGVMQNPRHLVRRRGQEARLRCSPMKGHSHVYWYRQLPEEGLKFMVYLQKENIIDESGMPKERFSAEFPKEGPSILRIQQVVRGDSAAYFCASLSGSTDTQYFGPGTRLTVL.